This T cell receptor beta chain appears in the sequencing data of a study of early T cells in non-severe SARS-CoV-2 infection. Overall study: Unsorted whole-blood RNA was sequenced in bulk, leaving chains unpaired.

MiXCR, applied by TCRdb to the 5' RACE reads, yields one record per CDR3 protein. The data contain 95,000 to 110,000 distinct CDR3 sequences, over 8.5% of them seen just once; the ten biggest clones take up around 8%. There are a few counts of this clonotype. This TCR came from an adult who was a healthcare worker with PCR-confirmed SARS-CoV-2 infection or an uninfected control (not recorded which). The sequencing sample was made of whole blood.

The CDR3 region has the DNA TGCAGTGCAGAAGGGCGGGACAGTGGGGAGACCCAGTACTTC. It translates to CSAEGRDSGETQYF. The J gene is TRBJ2-5, the V gene TRBV20-1; a weak D match, TRBD1 (7 bases). Trimming took 6 bases from V and 5 from J, leaving 19 bases between them. This CDR3 region has 14 residues. CDR1 and CDR2 from the germline V gene are DFQATT and SNEGSKA (reference sequence).